The clone carrying this T cell receptor (beta chain) occurred a few times. The antigen is not known. Between the trimmed V and J ends, which lost 0 bases and 7 bases, there was a span of 13 bases. Germline loops: CDR1 SGHKS, CDR2 YYEKEE (reference sequence). This CDR3 has 15 residues. Reasons for excluding patients were uncontrolled infection, other autoimmune disease, pregnancy or lactation. Diagnoses used clinical symptoms, serum thyroxine and TRAb, thyroid ultrasound and orbital computed tomography. Amplified regions were TCR beta CDR3 sequences from RNA transcripts. The HTBI primer set served for first-round RT-PCR of the TCR CDR3. TCRdb reanalysed the multiplex PCR reads using MiXCR and keeps one entry per CDR3 protein. This table has 300,000 to 500,000 distinct CDR3 sequences, around 15% appearing once. The data derive from a study of T cells in Graves' hyperthyroidism and ophthalmopathy. Study outcomes and limitations: Ophthalmopathy was model-predicted a median around seven months pre-onset. Ophthalmopathy was distinguished from stable hyperthyroidism by 13 V-J signatures.

Sample: blood. This chain joins TRBV5-5 and TRBJ2-2, with D unclear. This TCR was sampled from a man aged 45-65 years with Graves' ophthalmopathy. This chain's CDR3 is CASSLVVLGFGELFF. The CDR3 bases are TGTGCCAGCAGCTTGGTAGTACTGGGGTTCGGGGAGCTGTTTTTT.